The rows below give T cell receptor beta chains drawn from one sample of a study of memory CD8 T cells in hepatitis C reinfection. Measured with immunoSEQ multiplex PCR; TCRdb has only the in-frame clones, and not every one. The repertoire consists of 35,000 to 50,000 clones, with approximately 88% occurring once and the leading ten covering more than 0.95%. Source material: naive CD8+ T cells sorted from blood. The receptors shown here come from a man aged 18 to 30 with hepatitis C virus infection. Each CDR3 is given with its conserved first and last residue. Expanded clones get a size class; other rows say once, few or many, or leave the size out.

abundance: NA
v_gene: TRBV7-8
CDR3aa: CASPSAGELFF

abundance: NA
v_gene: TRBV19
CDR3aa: CASSLGHVGLNQPQHF

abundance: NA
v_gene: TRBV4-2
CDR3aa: CASSQSGLAGANTGELFF

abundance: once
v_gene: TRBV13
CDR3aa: CASSARGTDTQYF

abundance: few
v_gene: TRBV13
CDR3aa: CASSLGKGGWQPQHF

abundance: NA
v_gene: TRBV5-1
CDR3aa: CASWGGGTDTQYF

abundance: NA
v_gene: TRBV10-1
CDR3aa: CASSESRVTDTQYF

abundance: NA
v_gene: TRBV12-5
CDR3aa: CASGLGTGGFTDTQYF

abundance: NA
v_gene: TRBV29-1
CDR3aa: CSVEFVDRGYEQYF

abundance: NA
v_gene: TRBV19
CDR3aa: CASSMGQGIAQPQHF

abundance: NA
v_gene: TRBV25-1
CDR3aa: CASSELWQASGNTIYF

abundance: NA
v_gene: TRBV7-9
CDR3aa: CASSVGLGVDTQYF

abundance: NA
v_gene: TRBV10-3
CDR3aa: CAISDQGGTEAFF

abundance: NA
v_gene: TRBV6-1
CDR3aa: CASSGLAGGPVTGELFF

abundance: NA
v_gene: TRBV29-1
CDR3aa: CSVDGWTSGQNEQFF

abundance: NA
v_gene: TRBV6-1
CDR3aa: CASSEIYRGASTDTQYF

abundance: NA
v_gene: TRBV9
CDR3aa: CASSQTSGGARETQYF

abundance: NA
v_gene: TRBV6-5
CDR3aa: CASSYSAYSNQPQHF

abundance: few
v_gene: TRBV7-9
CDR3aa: CASSLETGGRTEAFF

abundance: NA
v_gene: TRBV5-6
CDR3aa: CASSLEGLQNKETQYF

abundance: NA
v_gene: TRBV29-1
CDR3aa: CSVVLRGTLTDTQYF

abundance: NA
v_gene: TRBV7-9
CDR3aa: CASSSKRTQYEKQYF

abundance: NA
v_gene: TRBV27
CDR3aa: CASSFLAGEGNEQFF

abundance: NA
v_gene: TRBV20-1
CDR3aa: CSAEDQETQYF

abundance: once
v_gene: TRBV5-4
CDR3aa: CASSWGGNEQFF

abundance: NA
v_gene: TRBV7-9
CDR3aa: CASSLVGRGALSSYNEQFF

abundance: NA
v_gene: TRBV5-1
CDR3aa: CASSLTGITEALF

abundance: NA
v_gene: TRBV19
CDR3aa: CASSMAGPGGTEAFF

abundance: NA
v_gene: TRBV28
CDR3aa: CASSLFGGGAGQPQHF

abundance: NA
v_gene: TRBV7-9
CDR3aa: CASSLSSGGGETQYF

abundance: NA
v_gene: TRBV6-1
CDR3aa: CASSEWYAGSNNEQFF

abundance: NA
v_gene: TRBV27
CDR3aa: CASSLRGTIHYEQYF

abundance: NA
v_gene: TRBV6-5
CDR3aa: CASSSFPTAGTDTQYF

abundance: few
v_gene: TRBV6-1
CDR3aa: CASSRDRTYEQYF

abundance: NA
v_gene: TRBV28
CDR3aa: CASTVTPGQVNNEQFF

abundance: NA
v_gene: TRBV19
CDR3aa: CASSIQGLTGELFF

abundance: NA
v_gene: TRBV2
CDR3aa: CASGFGTSGRGDEQFF